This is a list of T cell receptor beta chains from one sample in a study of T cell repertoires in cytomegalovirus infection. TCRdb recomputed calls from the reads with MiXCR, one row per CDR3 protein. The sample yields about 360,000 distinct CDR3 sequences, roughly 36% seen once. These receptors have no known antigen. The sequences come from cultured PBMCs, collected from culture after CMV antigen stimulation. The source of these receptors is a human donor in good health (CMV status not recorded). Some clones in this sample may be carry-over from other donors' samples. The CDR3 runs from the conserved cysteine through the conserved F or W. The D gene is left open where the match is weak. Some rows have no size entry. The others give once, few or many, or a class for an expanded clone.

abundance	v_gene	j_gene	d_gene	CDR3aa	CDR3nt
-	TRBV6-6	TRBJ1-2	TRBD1	CASSYGDSSYGYTF	TGTGCCAGCAGTTACGGGGACAGCTCGTATGGCTACACCTTC
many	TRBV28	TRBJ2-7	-	CASSSTLQASRSYEQYF	TGTGCCAGCAGTTCGACACTACAGGCGAGCCGGTCCTACGAGCAGTACTTC
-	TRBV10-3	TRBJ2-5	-	CAISESTGAQETQYF	TGTGCCATCAGTGAGTCTACGGGAGCCCAAGAGACCCAGTACTTC
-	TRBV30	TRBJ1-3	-	CAWSHGNTIYF	TGTGCCTGGAGTCATGGAAACACCATATATTTT
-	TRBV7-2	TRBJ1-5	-	CASSPHRVGSNQPQHF	TGTGCCAGCAGCCCGCACAGGGTTGGGAGCAATCAGCCCCAGCATTTT
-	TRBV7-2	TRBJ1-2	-	CASSPDRSSNYGYTF	TGTGCCAGCAGCCCCGACAGGAGTTCTAACTATGGCTACACCTTC
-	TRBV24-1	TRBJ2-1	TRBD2	CATSDGRESSYNEQFF	TGTGCCACCAGTGATGGGCGGGAGAGCTCCTACAATGAGCAGTTCTTC
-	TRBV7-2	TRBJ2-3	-	CASSLVVNADTQYF	TGTGCCAGCAGCTTAGTCGTCAACGCAGATACGCAGTATTTT
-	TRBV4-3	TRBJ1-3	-	CASSQEWQDTIYF	TGCGCCAGCAGCCAAGAATGGCAGGACACCATATATTTT
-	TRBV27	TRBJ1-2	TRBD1	CASSRDRNNYGYTF	TGTGCCAGCAGTCGGGACAGGAATAACTATGGCTACACCTTC
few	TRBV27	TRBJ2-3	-	CASSPLVTGSTDTQYF	TGTGCCAGCAGCCCGTTGGTGACTGGGAGCACAGATACGCAGTATTTT
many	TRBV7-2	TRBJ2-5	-	CASSLAGGGQKTQYF	TGTGCCAGCAGCTTAGCGGGAGGGGGGCAAAAGACCCAGTACTTC
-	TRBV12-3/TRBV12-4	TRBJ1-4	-	CASSLTPMDEKLFF	TGTGCCAGCAGTCTGACCCCTATGGACGAAAAACTGTTTTTT
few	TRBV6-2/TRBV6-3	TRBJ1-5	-	CASSYRGRGYQPQHF	TGTGCCAGCAGTTACCGGGGGCGCGGGTATCAGCCCCAGCATTTT
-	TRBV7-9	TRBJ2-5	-	CASSFTGTKETQYF	TGTGCCAGCAGCTTTACCGGGACAAAGGAGACCCAGTACTTC
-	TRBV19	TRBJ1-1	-	CASTPTAPSEAFF	TGTGCCAGTACCCCGACGGCCCCCTCTGAAGCTTTCTTT
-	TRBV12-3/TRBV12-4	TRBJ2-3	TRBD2	CASRTSADTQYF	TGTGCCAGCAGAACTAGCGCAGATACGCAGTATTTT
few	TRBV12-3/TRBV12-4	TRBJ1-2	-	CASSPGRHGYTF	TGTGCCAGCAGTCCAGGGCGGCATGGCTACACCTTC
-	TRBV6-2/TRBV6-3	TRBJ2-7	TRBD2	CATRLAGRPYEQYF	TGTGCCACTAGACTAGCGGGGAGGCCCTACGAGCAGTACTTC
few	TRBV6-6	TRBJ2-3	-	CASSYSFFRGADTQYF	TGTGCCAGCAGTTACTCGTTTTTCCGGGGAGCAGATACGCAGTATTTT
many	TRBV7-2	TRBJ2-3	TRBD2	CASSPGLATDTQYF	TGTGCCAGCAGCCCCGGACTAGCCACAGATACGCAGTATTTT
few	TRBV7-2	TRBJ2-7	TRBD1	CASSGGQGKVTYEQYF	TGTGCCAGCAGCGGTGGACAGGGTAAAGTTACCTACGAGCAGTACTTC
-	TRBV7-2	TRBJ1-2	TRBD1	CASSSRDRLLFGGYTF	TGTGCCAGCAGCAGTAGGGACAGACTCCTTTTCGGTGGCTACACCTTC
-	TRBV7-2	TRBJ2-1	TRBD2	CASSSWAGGLNEQFF	TGTGCCAGCAGCTCCTGGGCGGGAGGTCTGAATGAGCAGTTCTTC
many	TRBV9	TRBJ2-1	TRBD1	CASSARQGWDEQFF	TGTGCCAGCAGCGCCCGACAGGGATGGGATGAGCAGTTCTTC
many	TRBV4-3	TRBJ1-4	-	CASSQEAKLGENEKLFF	TGCGCCAGCAGCCAAGAGGCGAAGCTCGGGGAAAATGAAAAACTGTTTTTT
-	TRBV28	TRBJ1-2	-	CASRSTGWGYTF	TGTGCCAGCCGCTCGACTGGGTGGGGCTACACCTTC
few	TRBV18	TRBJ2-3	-	CASSRAEARPDTQYF	TGTGCCAGCTCCCGGGCCGAGGCCCGGCCAGATACGCAGTATTTT
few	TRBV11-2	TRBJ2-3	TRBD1	CASSLVGDRGATQYF	TGTGCCAGCAGCTTAGTTGGGGACAGGGGAGCTACGCAGTATTTT
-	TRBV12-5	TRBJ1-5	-	CASAFGRNNQPQHF	TGTGCTAGTGCCTTCGGACGGAACAATCAGCCCCAGCATTTT
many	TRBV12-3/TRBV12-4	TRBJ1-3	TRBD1	CASSSRTGPGNTIYF	TGTGCCAGCAGTTCCCGGACAGGGCCCGGAAACACCATATATTTT
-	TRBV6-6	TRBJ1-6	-	CASSYRKESPGSPLHF	TGTGCCAGCAGTTACCGGAAAGAATCCCCGGGTTCACCCCTCCACTTT
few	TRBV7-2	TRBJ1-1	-	CASSLAGEGEAFF	TGTGCCAGCAGCTTAGCGGGAGAGGGTGAAGCTTTCTTT
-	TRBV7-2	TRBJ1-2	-	CVSSMDRQAGIVAYTF	TGTGTCAGCAGCATGGATAGACAAGCGGGTATTGTAGCATACACCTTC
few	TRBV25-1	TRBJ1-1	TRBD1	CASSRYPGGGQSEAFF	TGTGCCAGCAGTCGATACCCTGGGGGGGGACAGAGTGAAGCTTTCTTT
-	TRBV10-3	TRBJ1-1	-	CAIMPDPDMNTEAFF	TGTGCCATCATGCCCGACCCAGATATGAACACTGAAGCTTTCTTT
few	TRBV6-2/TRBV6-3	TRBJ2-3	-	CASNLLLATSTDTQYF	TGTGCCAGCAATCTACTCCTAGCGACTAGCACAGATACGCAGTATTTT
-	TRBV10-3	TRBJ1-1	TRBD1	CAIRYRQGEGTEAFF	TGTGCCATCAGATACAGACAGGGCGAAGGGACTGAAGCTTTCTTT
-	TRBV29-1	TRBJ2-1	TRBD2	CSVEEVYRLAGDDEQFF	TGCAGCGTTGAAGAGGTCTATAGGCTAGCGGGAGACGATGAGCAGTTCTTC
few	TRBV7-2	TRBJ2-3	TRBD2	CASSYHPGRREGLGTDTQYF	TGTGCCAGCAGCTACCACCCCGGGAGGCGGGAGGGCCTTGGCACAGATACGCAGTATTTT
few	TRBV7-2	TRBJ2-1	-	CASTRRGSGPYNEQFF	TGTGCCAGCACCCGCAGGGGTAGCGGGCCCTACAATGAGCAGTTCTTC
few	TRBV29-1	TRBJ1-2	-	CSVGQGIYGYTF	TGCAGCGTTGGGCAGGGAATTTATGGCTACACCTTC
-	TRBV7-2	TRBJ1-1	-	CASSQTHRNEAFF	TGTGCCAGCAGTCAAACCCACCGCAACGAAGCTTTCTTT
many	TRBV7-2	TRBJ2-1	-	CASSLDSHTYEQFF	TGTGCCAGCAGCTTAGACTCCCACACCTATGAGCAGTTCTTC
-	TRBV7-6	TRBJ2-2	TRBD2	CASSLTSGRSGELFF	TGTGCCAGCAGCTTAACTAGCGGGAGGAGCGGGGAGCTGTTTTTT
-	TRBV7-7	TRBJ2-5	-	CASSFFGDETLYF	TGTGCTAGCAGCTTTTTTGGCGATGAGACCCTGTACTTC
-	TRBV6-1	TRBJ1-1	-	CASSEGHLGTEAFF	TGTGCCAGCAGTGAGGGACATCTGGGGACTGAAGCTTTCTTT
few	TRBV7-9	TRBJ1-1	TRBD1	CASSRTGQENTEAFF	TGTGCCAGCAGCCGCACGGGACAGGAAAACACTGAAGCTTTCTTT
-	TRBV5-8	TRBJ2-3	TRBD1	CASSSFRPGQVEWASQYF	TGTGCCAGCAGCTCGTTTCGACCGGGACAGGTCGAGTGGGCATCGCAGTATTTT
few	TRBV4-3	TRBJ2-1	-	CASSQEQGSYNEQFF	TGCGCCAGCAGCCAAGAACAGGGCTCCTACAATGAGCAGTTCTTC
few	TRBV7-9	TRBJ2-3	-	CASSEKFGSGGLDADTQYF	TGTGCCAGCAGCGAAAAATTTGGGAGTGGGGGCCTCGATGCGGATACGCAGTATTTT
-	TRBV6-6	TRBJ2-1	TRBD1	CASSGQGSYNEQFF	TGTGCCAGCAGTGGACAGGGGTCCTACAATGAGCAGTTCTTC
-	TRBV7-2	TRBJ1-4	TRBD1	CASSSPSGTGGAGREKLFF	TGTGCCAGCAGCTCCCCCTCAGGGACAGGGGGCGCGGGTCGGGAAAAACTGTTTTTT
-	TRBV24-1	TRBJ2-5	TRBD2	CATSEKNSGRREETQYF	TGTGCCACCAGTGAGAAAAATAGCGGGAGACGGGAAGAGACCCAGTACTTC
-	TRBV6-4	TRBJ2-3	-	CASSDSSADTQYF	TGTGCCAGCAGTGACTCATCGGCAGATACGCAGTATTTT
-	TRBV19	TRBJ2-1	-	CASSSLSSGFNEQFF	TGTGCCAGTAGTTCTCTTTCGAGTGGGTTCAATGAGCAGTTCTTC
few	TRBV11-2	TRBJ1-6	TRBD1	CASSSGTGSNSPLHF	TGTGCCAGCAGCTCCGGGACAGGGTCTAATTCACCCCTCCACTTT
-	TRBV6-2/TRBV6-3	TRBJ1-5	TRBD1	CASSSRTGGNQPQHF	TGTGCCAGCAGTAGCAGGACAGGGGGCAATCAGCCCCAGCATTTT
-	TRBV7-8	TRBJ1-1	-	CASSPSRLQRTEAFF	TGTGCCAGCAGCCCAAGTAGGCTGCAGCGCACTGAAGCTTTCTTT
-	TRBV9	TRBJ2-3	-	CASSLGIPGALEDTQYF	TGTGCCAGCAGCCTGGGGATACCGGGAGCCTTAGAAGATACGCAGTATTTT